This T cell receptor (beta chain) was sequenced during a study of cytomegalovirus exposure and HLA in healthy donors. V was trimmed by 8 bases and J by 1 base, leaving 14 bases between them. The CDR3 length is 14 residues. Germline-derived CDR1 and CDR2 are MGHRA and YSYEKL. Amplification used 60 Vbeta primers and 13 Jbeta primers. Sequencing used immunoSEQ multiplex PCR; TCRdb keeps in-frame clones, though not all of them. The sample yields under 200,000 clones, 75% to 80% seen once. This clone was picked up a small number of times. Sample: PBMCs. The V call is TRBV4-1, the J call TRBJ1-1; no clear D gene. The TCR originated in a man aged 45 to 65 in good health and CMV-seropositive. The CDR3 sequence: CASRGPLQNTEAFF. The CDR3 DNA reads TGCGCCAGCCGCGGTCCTCTGCAGAACACTGAAGCTTTCTTT.